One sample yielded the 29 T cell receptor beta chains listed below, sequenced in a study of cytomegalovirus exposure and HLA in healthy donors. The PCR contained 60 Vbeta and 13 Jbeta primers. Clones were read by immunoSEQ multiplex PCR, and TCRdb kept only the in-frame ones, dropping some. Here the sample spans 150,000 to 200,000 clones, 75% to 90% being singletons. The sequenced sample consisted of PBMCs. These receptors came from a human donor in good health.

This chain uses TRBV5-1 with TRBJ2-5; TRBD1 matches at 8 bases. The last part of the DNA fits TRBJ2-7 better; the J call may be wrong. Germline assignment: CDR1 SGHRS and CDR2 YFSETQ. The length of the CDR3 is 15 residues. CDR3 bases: TGCGCCAGCAGCTTAACCGGGACAGGCTCCTACGAGCAGTACTTC. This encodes CASSLTGTGSYEQYF.

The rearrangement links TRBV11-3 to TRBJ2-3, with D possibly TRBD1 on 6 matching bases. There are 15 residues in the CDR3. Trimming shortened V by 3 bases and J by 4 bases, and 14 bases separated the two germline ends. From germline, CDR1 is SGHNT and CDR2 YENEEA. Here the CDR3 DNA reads TGTGCCAGCAGCTTCATAGGGGGAAGGGCAGATACGCAGTATTTT. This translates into CASSFIGGRADTQYF. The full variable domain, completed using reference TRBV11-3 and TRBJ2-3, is EAGVVQSPRYKIIEKKQPVAFWCNPISGHNTLYWYLQNLGQGPELLIRYENEEAVDDSQLPKDRFSAERLKGVDSTLKIQPAELGDSAVYLCASSFIGGRADTQYFGPGTRLTVL.

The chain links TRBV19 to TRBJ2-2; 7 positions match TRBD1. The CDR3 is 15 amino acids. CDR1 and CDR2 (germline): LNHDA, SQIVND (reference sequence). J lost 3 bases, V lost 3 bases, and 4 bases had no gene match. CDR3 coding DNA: TGTGCCAGTAGTATGATGACAGGGTACACCGGGGAGCTGTTTTTT. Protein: CASSMMTGYTGELFF.

CDR3 coding DNA: TGTGCCAGCAGCTTAGGTCAATTCTATGGCTACACCTTC. This translates into CASSLGQFYGYTF. The chain has TRBV7-2 and TRBJ1-2, with D uncertain. In germline, CDR1 is SGHTA, CDR2 FQGNSA. The ends were cut back, 1 base at V and 4 bases at J, with 7 bases in the middle. The CDR3 contains 13 residues.

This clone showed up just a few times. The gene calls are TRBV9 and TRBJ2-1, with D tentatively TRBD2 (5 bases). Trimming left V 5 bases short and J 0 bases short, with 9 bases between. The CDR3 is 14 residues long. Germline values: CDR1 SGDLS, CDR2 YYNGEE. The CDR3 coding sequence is TGTGCCAGCAGTGGAGCGGTCTCCTACAATGAGCAGTTCTTC. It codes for CASSGAVSYNEQFF.

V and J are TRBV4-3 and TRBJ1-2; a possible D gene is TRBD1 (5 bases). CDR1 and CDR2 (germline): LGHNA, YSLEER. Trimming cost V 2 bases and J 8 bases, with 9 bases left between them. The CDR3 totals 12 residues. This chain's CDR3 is CASSQNAGGYTF. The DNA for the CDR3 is TGCGCCAGCAGCCAAAACGCAGGGGGCTACACCTTC.

CDR3 residues: CASSLLGTGAGELFF. The CDR3 bases are TGTGCCAGCAGTTTATTGGGGACAGGGGCCGGGGAGCTGTTTTTT. The gene calls are TRBV28 and TRBJ2-2, with 10 bases lining up with TRBD1. Germline values: CDR1 MDHEN, CDR2 SYDVKM. After removal of 1 base from V and 6 bases from J, the junction contained 2 bases not matched to a gene. CDR3 size: 15 residues.

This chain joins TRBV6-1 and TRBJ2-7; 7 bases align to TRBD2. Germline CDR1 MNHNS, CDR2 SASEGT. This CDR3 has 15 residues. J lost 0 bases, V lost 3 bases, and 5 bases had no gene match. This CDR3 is CASSEVGGSSYEQYF. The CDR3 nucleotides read TGTGCCAGCAGTGAGGTGGGGGGGAGCTCCTACGAGCAGTACTTC.

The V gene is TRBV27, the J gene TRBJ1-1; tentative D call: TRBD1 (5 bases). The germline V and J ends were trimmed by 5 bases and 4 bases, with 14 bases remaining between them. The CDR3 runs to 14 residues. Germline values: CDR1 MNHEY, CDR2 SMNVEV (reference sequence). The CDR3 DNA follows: TGTGCCAGCAGTCTTAAAACAGGATCCACTGAAGCTTTCTTT. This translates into CASSLKTGSTEAFF.

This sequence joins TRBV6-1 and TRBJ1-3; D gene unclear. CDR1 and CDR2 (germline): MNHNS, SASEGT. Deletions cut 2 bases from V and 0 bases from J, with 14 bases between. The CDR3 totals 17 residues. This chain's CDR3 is CASSENNSPYSGNTIYF. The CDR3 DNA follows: TGTGCCAGCAGTGAAAATAACAGCCCCTACTCTGGAAACACCATATATTTT.

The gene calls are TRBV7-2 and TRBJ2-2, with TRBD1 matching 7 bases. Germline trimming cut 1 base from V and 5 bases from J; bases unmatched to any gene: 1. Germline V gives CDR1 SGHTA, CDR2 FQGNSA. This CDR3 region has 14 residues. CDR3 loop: CASSLEQGTGELFF. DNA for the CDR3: TGTGCCAGCAGCTTAGAACAGGGGACCGGGGAGCTGTTTTTT.

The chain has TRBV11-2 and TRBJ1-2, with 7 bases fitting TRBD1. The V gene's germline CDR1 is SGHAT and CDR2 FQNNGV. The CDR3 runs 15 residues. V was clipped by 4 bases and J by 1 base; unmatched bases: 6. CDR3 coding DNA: TGTGCCAGCAGCTCTTACAGGGACAGTAACTATGGCTACACCTTC. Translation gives CASSSYRDSNYGYTF.

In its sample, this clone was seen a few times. The CDR3 loop is CASSYKSGHTEAFF. In DNA, the CDR3 is TGTGCCAGCAGTTATAAATCAGGCCACACTGAAGCTTTCTTT. The V call is TRBV6-5, the J call TRBJ1-1; no clear D gene. CDR1 is MNHEY, CDR2 SVGAGI, per germline. The CDR3 runs 14 residues. V was shortened by 3 bases and J by 3 bases, with 11 bases between the two germline ends.

The CDR3 DNA is TGCGCCAGCAGCCTACGTCGAGCGGGGGATAGTGAGCAGTTCTTC. This translates into CASSLRRAGDSEQFF. V usage is TRBV4-1 and J usage is TRBJ2-1; 8 positions match TRBD2. The CDR3 extends over 15 amino acids. With 4 bases clipped from V and 9 bases from J, the junction kept 11 bases outside the gene matches. Per the germline V gene, CDR1 is MGHRA and CDR2 is YSYEKL.

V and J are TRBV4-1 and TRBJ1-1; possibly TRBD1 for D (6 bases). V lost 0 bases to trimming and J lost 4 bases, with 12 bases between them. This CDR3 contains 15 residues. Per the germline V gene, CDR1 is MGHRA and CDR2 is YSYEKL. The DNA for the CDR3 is TGCGCCAGCAGCCAAGACGACAGGATCGGCACTGAAGCTTTCTTT. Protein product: CASSQDDRIGTEAFF.

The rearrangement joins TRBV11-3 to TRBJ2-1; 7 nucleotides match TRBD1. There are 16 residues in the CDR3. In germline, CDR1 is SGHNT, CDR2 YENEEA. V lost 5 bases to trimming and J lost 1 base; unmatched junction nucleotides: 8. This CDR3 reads CASSPGQISSYNEQFF. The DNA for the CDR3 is TGTGCCAGCAGCCCGGGACAGATAAGTTCCTACAATGAGCAGTTCTTC.

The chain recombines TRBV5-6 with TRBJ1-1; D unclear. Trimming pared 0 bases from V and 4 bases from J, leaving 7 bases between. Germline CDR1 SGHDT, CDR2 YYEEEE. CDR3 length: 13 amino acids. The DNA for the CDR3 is TGTGCCAGCAGCTTGGTCCTATCCACTGAAGCTTTCTTT. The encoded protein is CASSLVLSTEAFF.

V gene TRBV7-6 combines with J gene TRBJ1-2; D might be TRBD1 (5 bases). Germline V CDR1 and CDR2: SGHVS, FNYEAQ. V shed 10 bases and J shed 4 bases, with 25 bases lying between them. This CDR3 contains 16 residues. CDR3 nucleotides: TGTGCCACCAGACCCACTCCCGGAGCAGGGATCTATGGCTACACCTTC. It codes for CATRPTPGAGIYGYTF.

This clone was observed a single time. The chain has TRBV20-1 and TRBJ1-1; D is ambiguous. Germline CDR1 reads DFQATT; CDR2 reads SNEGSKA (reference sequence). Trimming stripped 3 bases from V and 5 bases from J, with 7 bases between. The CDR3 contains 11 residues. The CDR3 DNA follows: TGCAGTGCTAGTAGTGTTACTGAAGCTTTCTTT. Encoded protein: CSASSVTEAFF.

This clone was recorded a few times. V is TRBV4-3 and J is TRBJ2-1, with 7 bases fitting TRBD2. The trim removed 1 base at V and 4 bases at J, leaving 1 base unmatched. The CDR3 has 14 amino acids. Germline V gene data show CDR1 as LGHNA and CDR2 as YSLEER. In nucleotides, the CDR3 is TGCGCCAGCAGCCAAGTAGCGGGTTACAATGAGCAGTTCTTC. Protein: CASSQVAGYNEQFF.

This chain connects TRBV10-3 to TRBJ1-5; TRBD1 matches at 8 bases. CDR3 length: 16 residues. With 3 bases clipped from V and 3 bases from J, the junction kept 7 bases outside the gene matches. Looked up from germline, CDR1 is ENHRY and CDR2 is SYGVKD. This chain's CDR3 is CAISDPDRVDNQPQHF. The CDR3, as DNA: TGTGCCATCAGTGACCCGGACAGGGTAGACAATCAGCCCCAGCATTTT.

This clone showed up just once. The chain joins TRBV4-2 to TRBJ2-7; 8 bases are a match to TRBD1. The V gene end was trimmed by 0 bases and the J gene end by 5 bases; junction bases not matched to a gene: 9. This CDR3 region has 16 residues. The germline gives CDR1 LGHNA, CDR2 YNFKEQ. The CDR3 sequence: CASSQDMGQGANEQYF. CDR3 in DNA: TGTGCCAGCAGCCAAGATATGGGCCAGGGGGCTAACGAGCAGTACTTC.

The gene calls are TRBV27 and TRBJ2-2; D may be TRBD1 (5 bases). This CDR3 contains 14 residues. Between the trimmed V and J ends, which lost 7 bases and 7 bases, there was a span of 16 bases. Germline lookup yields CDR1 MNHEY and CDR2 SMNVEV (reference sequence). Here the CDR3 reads CASMRQGTFGELFF. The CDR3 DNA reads TGTGCCAGCATGCGGCAGGGTACATTCGGGGAGCTGTTTTTT.

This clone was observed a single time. CDR3 loop: CASSYSKIYSRTGGGKATNEKLFF. In nucleotides, the CDR3 is TGTGCCAGCAGTTACTCGAAAATCTACAGCCGGACAGGGGGTGGCAAGGCAACTAATGAAAAACTGTTTTTT. The chain recombines TRBV6-7 with TRBJ1-4; 10 bases align to TRBD1. TRBV6-7 has ORF status, its function being uncertain. The CDR3 is 24 amino acids. Unmatched junction bases numbered 22, after V lost 0 bases and J lost 0 bases.

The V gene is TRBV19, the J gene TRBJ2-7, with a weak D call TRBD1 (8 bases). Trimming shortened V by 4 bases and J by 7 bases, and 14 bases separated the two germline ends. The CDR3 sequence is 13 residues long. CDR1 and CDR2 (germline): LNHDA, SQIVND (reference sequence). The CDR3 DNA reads TGTGCCAGTAGTAAAGACAGGGGAGGGGAGCAGTACTTC. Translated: CASSKDRGGEQYF. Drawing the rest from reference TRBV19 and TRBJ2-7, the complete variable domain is DGGITQSPKYLFRKEGQNVTLSCEQNLNHDAMYWYRQDPGQGLRLIYYSQIVNDFQKGDIAEGYSVSREKKESFPLTVTSAQKNPTAFYLCASSKDRGGEQYFGPGTRLTVT.

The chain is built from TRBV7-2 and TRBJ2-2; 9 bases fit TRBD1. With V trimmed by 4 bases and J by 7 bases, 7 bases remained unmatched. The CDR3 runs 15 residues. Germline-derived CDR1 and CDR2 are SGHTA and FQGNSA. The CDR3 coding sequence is TGTGCCAGCAGCTCCACTGGGACAGGGAGCGGGGAGCTGTTTTTT. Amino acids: CASSSTGTGSGELFF.

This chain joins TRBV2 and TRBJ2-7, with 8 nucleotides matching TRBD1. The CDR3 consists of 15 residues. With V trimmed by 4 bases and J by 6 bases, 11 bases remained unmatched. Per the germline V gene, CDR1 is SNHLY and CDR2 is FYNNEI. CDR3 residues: CASSAWTGYQGEQYF. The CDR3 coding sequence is TGTGCCAGCAGTGCCTGGACAGGGTATCAAGGCGAGCAGTACTTC.

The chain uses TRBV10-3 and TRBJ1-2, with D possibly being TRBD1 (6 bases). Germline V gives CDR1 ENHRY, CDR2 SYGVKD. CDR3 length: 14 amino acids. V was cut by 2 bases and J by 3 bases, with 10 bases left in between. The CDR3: CAISEGGGDYGYTF. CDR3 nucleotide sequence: TGTGCCATCAGTGAGGGGGGGGGCGACTATGGCTACACCTTC.

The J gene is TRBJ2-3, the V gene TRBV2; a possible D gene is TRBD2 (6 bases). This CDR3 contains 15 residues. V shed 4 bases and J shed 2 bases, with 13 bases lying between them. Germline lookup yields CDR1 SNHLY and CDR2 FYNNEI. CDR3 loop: CASSAGGTLTDTQYF. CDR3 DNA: TGTGCCAGCAGTGCTGGCGGGACCCTCACAGATACGCAGTATTTT.